Shown below are 18 T cell receptor beta chains from a single sample sequenced in a study of cytomegalovirus exposure and HLA in healthy donors (dated by TCRdb to the late 2010s). Libraries came from the immunoSEQ multiplex PCR assay. For the multiplex PCR, a mixture combining 60 forward primers for TCR Vbeta segments and 13 reverse primers for TCR Jbeta segments was used. The immuneACCESS repertoire file appears here via TCRdb, limited to in-frame rearrangements. These files lack a portion of the clones; in checked studies, under half of the deficit traces to unresolved V genes, and the cause of the others is not known. Per the sample table, the count is 45,000 to 65,000 clones. Approximately 13% of the sample is held by the ten biggest clonotypes. Material for sequencing was PBMCs. All receptors come from a man between 18 and 29 years old in good health and CMV-seropositive.

This rearrangement joins TRBV27 to TRBJ1-5; tentative D call: TRBD1 (5 bases). The germline V gene encodes CDR1 MNHEY and CDR2 SMNVEV (reference sequence). The CDR3 runs to 14 residues. Trimming pared 3 bases from V and 4 bases from J, leaving 10 bases between. CDR3 nucleotide sequence: TGTGCCAGCAGTTTGAACAGGCTGAATCAGCCCCAGCATTTT. Encoded protein: CASSLNRLNQPQHF.

The rearrangement links TRBV5-4 to TRBJ1-4; D unresolved. CDR3 length equals 13 residues. V lost 4 bases and J lost 0, with 4 bases in between. CDR1 and CDR2 (germline): SGHNT, YYREEE (reference sequence). CDR3 coding DNA: TGTGCCAGCAGCCCCTCAACTAATGAAAAACTGTTTTTT. Its translation: CASSPSTNEKLFF.

The V and J genes are TRBV6-5 and TRBJ1-4, with D tentatively TRBD1 (6 bases). The V end was cut by 5 bases, the J end by 12 bases, with 16 bases between. The CDR3 contains 13 residues. CDR1 and CDR2 from the germline V gene are MNHEY and SVGAGI. The CDR3 DNA reads as TGTGCCAGCAGTCAAAGAAGACAGGTGGAACTGTTTTTT. Translation: CASSQRRQVELFF.

The rearrangement uses TRBV21-1 and TRBJ1-2; the table's D call TRBD1 went unverified against the DNA. TRBV21-1 is flagged as a pseudogene. The CDR3 has 15 residues. CDR3 sequence reads: CASSRGDRGLGGYTF. CDR3 DNA sequence: TGTGCCAGCAGCAGAGGGGACAGGGGGCTTGGTGGCTACACCTTC.

The chain employs TRBV30 and TRBJ2-3, with D perhaps TRBD1 or TRBD2 (9 bases each). V lost 5 bases and J lost 0, with 21 bases in between. The CDR3 loop spans 17 amino acids. The V gene's germline CDR1 is GTSNPN and CDR2 SVGIG (reference sequence). CDR3 sequence reads: CAWGTGMAGGSTDTQYF. The CDR3, as DNA: TGTGCCTGGGGGACAGGGATGGCGGGAGGGAGCACAGATACGCAGTATTTT.

This sequence joins TRBV14 and TRBJ2-1, with 10 bases lining up with TRBD2. This CDR3 is built from 17 residues. V lost 4 bases, J lost 9 bases, and 15 bases stayed unmatched. Per germline, CDR1 SGHDN and CDR2 FVKESK. The CDR3 sequence is CASSRPLAGELWAEQFF. The CDR3 DNA is TGTGCCAGCAGCCGCCCTCTAGCGGGAGAACTCTGGGCTGAGCAGTTCTTC. Full variable domain (rest looked up from reference TRBV14 and TRBJ2-1): EAGVTQFPSHSVIEKGQTVTLRCDPISGHDNLYWYRRVMGKEIKFLLHFVKESKQDESGMPNNRFLAERTGGTYSTLKVQPAELEDSGVYFCASSRPLAGELWAEQFFGPGTRLTVL.

The CDR3 region has the DNA TGTGCCAGTAGTACCCAGGGGGCTAGCGGGAGAGAGGAGCAGTTCTTC. Translating it yields CASSTQGASGREEQFF. The chain recombines TRBV19 with TRBJ2-1; 10 nucleotides match TRBD2. CDR1 is LNHDA and CDR2 is SQIVND in the germline V gene (reference sequence). Losses at the gene ends were 4 bases for V and 10 bases for J; bases not matched to a gene: 13. The CDR3 runs 16 residues.

The rearrangement links TRBV5-1 to TRBJ2-3; 7 positions agree with TRBD2. The CDR3 contains 17 residues. V was pared by 1 base and J by 5 bases, with 13 bases of the junction left unmatched. The germline V gene has CDR1 SGHRS and CDR2 YFSETQ. The CDR3 reads CASSLNPNPGEGDTQYF. For the CDR3, the DNA is TGCGCCAGCAGCTTGAATCCCAATCCCGGGGAGGGAGATACGCAGTATTTT.

The chain has TRBV6-5 and TRBJ1-5, with D perhaps TRBD1 (6 bases). V lost 7 bases, J lost 4 bases, and 14 bases lay in between. The CDR3 has 14 amino acids. CDR1 is MNHEY and CDR2 is SVGAGI in the germline V gene. The CDR3 is CASTKLQGNQPQHF. For the CDR3, the DNA is TGTGCCAGCACCAAATTACAGGGTAATCAGCCCCAGCATTTT.

CDR3 in amino acids: CASSFMATSYNEQFF. The CDR3 DNA reads as TGTGCCAGCAGCTTTATGGCCACGTCCTACAATGAGCAGTTCTTC. The rearrangement uses TRBV7-9 and TRBJ2-1; D is unresolved. Per germline, CDR1 SEHNR and CDR2 FQNEAQ (reference sequence). This CDR3 is built from 15 residues. Trimming cost V 3 bases and J 1 base, with 10 bases left between them.

CDR3 sequence (DNA): TGTGCTAGTGGTTTAGGGAGCTCCTACAATGAGCAGTTCTTC. Translating gives CASGLGSSYNEQFF. The chain joins TRBV12-5 to TRBJ2-1; D perhaps matches TRBD2 (5 bases). The germline V and J ends were trimmed by 3 bases and 0 bases, with 6 bases remaining between them. The CDR3 is 14 residues long. From germline, CDR1 is LGHNT and CDR2 FRNRAP.

The chain combines TRBV7-9 with TRBJ2-7; 7 bases are a match to TRBD2. The CDR3 consists of 14 residues. Trimming took 3 bases from V and 5 from J; bases not matched to a gene: 7. Germline assignment: CDR1 SEHNR and CDR2 FQNEAQ (reference sequence). Written as DNA, the CDR3 is TGTGCCAGCAGCTTCAACCCGGGAGGAGACGAGCAGTACTTC. Translated, it gives CASSFNPGGDEQYF.

As to this clone: Germline is not matched at one junction end, which may reflect a read error. The chain employs TRBV4-1 and TRBJ2-7, with D tentatively TRBD2 (5 bases). This CDR3 is built from 15 residues. CDR1 is MGHRA and CDR2 is YSYEKL in the germline V gene. The CDR3 loop is CASSQDSRPGNEQCF. The CDR3 bases are TGCGCCAGCAGCCAAGATTCAAGACCCGGGAACGAGCAGTGCTTC.

The chain carries TRBV19 and TRBJ2-7; 10 bases fit TRBD1. The germline CDR1 and CDR2 sequences are LNHDA and SQIVND (reference sequence). Unmatched junction bases numbered 8, after V lost 3 bases and J lost 9 bases. The CDR3 runs 14 residues. CDR3 DNA sequence: TGTGCCAGTAGTATCGGACAGGGGGTCGTCGCGCAGTACTTC. It encodes CASSIGQGVVAQYF.

The V call is TRBV7-2, the J call TRBJ2-7; TRBD2 agrees at 7 bases. J lost 2 bases, V lost 5 bases, and 6 bases had no gene match. The CDR3 totals 14 residues. CDR1 is SGHTA, CDR2 FQGNSA, per germline. The CDR3 DNA reads TGTGCCAGCAGCCCCCAGGGAGGGGCCTACGAGCAGTACTTC. It codes for CASSPQGGAYEQYF. Together with reference TRBV7-2 and TRBJ2-7, the CDR3 gives the full variable domain: GAGVSQSPSNKVTEKGKDVELRCDPISGHTALYWYRQSLGQGLEFLIYFQGNSAPDKSGLPSDRFSAERTGGSVSTLTIQRTQQEDSAVYLCASSPQGGAYEQYFGPGTRLTVT.

CDR3 DNA sequence: TGCGCCAGCAGCGTGACAGCTGCTACCTACGAGCAGTACTTC. Residues: CASSVTAATYEQYF. The rearrangement joins TRBV5-1 to TRBJ2-7; a possible D gene is TRBD1 (5 bases). V lost 4 bases, J lost 2 bases, and 13 bases lay in between. CDR3 length: 14 amino acids. From germline, CDR1 is SGHRS and CDR2 YFSETQ.

The chain recombines TRBV25-1 with TRBJ1-4; the match to TRBD1 covers 7 bases. Germline values: CDR1 MGHDK, CDR2 SYGVNS. The CDR3 runs to 17 residues. J gave up 0 bases and V 4 bases, and 8 bases lay outside the gene matches. CDR3 DNA: TGTGCCAGCAGTGGCCGACAGGGCGCTACAACTAATGAAAAACTGTTTTTT. This encodes CASSGRQGATTNEKLFF. Supplemented by reference TRBV25-1 and TRBJ1-4, the full variable domain reads EADIYQTPRYLVIGTGKKITLECSQTMGHDKMYWYQQDPGMELHLIHYSYGVNSTEKGDLSSESTVSRIRTEHFPLTLESARPSHTSQYLCASSGRQGATTNEKLFFGSGTQLSVL.

This sequence joins TRBV6-1 and TRBJ2-7, with a weak D call TRBD2 (6 bases). The germline V gene encodes CDR1 MNHNS and CDR2 SASEGT. The CDR3 is 14 residues long. V gave up 3 bases and J gave up 2 bases, with 11 bases separating them. Written as DNA, the CDR3 is TGTGCCAGCAGTGATACGGGACTGGCCTACGAGCAGTACTTC. Its protein is CASSDTGLAYEQYF.